This T cell receptor beta chain was observed in a study of radiotherapy plus CTLA-4 blockade in lung cancer. Study conclusions and caveats: Expansion of tumor-derived TCR clones was observed in blood after radiotherapy plus ipilimumab. Interferon-beta and early blood T cell clone dynamics reportedly predicted response best.

Points on this clone: Its matching antigen is unknown.

J gave up 0 bases and V 3 bases, and 13 bases lay outside the gene matches. Germline V CDR1 and CDR2: MDHEN, SYDVKM. This CDR3 comprises 18 residues. TCRdb's copy holds only in-frame clones and misses some; the assay was immunoSEQ multiplex PCR. Among 90,000 to 150,000 clones listed, nearly 80% were seen once. This specimen was peripheral blood, taken from a patient treated with radiotherapy plus ipilimumab. The J gene is TRBJ1-1, the V gene TRBV28; the match to TRBD1 covers 7 bases. The receptor comes from a human donor with non-small cell lung cancer who had a partial response to radiotherapy plus ipilimumab. Here the CDR3 reads CASSLAAGGVQMNTEAFF. DNA for the CDR3: TGTGCCAGCAGTTTGGCCGCAGGGGGTGTCCAGATGAACACTGAAGCTTTCTTT.